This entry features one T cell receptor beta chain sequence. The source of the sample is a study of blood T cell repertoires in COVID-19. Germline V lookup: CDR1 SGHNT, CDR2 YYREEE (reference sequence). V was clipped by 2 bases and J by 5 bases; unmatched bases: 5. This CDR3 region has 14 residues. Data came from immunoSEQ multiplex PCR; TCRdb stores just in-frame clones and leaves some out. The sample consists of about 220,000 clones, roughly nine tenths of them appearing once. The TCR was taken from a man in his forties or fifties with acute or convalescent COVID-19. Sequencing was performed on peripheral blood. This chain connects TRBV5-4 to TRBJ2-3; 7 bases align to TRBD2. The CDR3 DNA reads TGTGCCAGCAGCTTTAGCGGGCGGGGAGATACGCAGTATTTT. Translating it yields CASSFSGRGDTQYF. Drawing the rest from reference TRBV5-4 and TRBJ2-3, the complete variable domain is ETGVTQSPTHLIKTRGQQVTLRCSSQSGHNTVSWYQQALGQGPQFIFQYYREEENGRGNFPPRFSGLQFPNYSSELNVNALELDDSALYLCASSFSGRGDTQYFGPGTRLTVL.